The 20 T cell receptor beta chains below were found in one sample sequenced in a study of blood T cell repertoires in COVID-19. Using immunoSEQ multiplex PCR, the repertoire was profiled, and TCRdb retains in-frame clones only, with some absent. The sample lists 250,000 or so clones; 70% to 80% were seen once. Material: peripheral blood. The receptor set was obtained from a woman older than 75 with acute or convalescent COVID-19.

The genes are TRBV6-6 and TRBJ2-4, with 7 bases matching TRBD1. Germline V lookup: CDR1 MNHNY, CDR2 SVGAGI (reference sequence). V was pared by 6 bases and J by 1 base, with 6 bases of the junction left unmatched. CDR3 length: 15 amino acids. CDR3 nucleotide sequence: TGTGCCAGCAGAGGTACAGGGGCGGCCAAAAACATTCAGTACTTC. Translation: CASRGTGAAKNIQYF.

This clone was counted between two and nine times. The rearrangement links TRBV10-1 to TRBJ1-1; the D is unclear. The length of the CDR3 is 17 residues. Deletions cut 4 bases from V and 1 base from J, with 19 bases between. Germline V gene data show CDR1 as WNHNN and CDR2 as SYGVQD (reference sequence). CDR3 loop: CASSGDPPGSWNTEAFF. Written as DNA, the CDR3 is TGCGCCAGCAGTGGAGACCCACCAGGTTCTTGGAACACTGAAGCTTTCTTT.

This rearrangement joins TRBV19 to TRBJ1-5; the D gene is possibly TRBD1 (5 bases). Trimming shortened V by 6 bases and J by 2 bases, and 14 bases separated the two germline ends. CDR1 is LNHDA, CDR2 SQIVND, per germline (reference sequence). The CDR3 length is 15 residues. In nucleotides, the CDR3 is TGTGCCAGTAGGATGGGGGGGGTCGGCAATCAGCCCCAGCATTTT. It codes for CASRMGGVGNQPQHF. Complete variable domain (other parts from reference TRBV19 and TRBJ1-5): DGGITQSPKYLFRKEGQNVTLSCEQNLNHDAMYWYRQDPGQGLRLIYYSQIVNDFQKGDIAEGYSVSREKKESFPLTVTSAQKNPTAFYLCASRMGGVGNQPQHFGDGTRLSIL.

To note about this clone: Other DNA sequences in this specimen translate into the identical CDR3. The chain employs TRBV19 and TRBJ1-2; D remains unclear. V lost 5 bases, J lost 0 bases, and 16 bases lay in between. The CDR3 contains 16 residues. Germline V gene lookup returns CDR1 LNHDA and CDR2 SQIVND (reference sequence). The CDR3 region is CASSLSSSGANYGYTF. Written as DNA, the CDR3 is TGTGCCAGTAGTTTATCATCATCCGGGGCTAACTATGGCTACACCTTC.

V usage is TRBV28 and J usage is TRBJ1-2; TRBD1 matches 10 bases. Germline V gene lookup returns CDR1 MDHEN and CDR2 SYDVKM. This CDR3 region has 13 residues. The V gene end was trimmed by 6 bases and the J gene end by 5 bases; junction bases not matched to a gene: 3. CDR3 sequence reads: CASRTGGTYGYTF. CDR3 DNA sequence: TGTGCCAGCAGGACAGGGGGCACGTATGGCTACACCTTC.

The CDR3 region is CASSYTGTGGETQYF. In nucleotides, the CDR3 is TGTGCCAGCAGCTATACTGGGACAGGGGGAGAGACCCAGTACTTC. The V gene is TRBV7-2, the J gene TRBJ2-5; TRBD1 aligns across 11 bases. V lost 4 bases and J lost 4; bases outside the gene matches: 5. Germline values: CDR1 SGHTA, CDR2 FQGNSA. This CDR3 is built from 15 residues.

The chain carries TRBV11-3 and TRBJ2-1; weak D call: TRBD1 (5 bases). Germline CDR1 reads SGHNT; CDR2 reads YENEEA. The length of the CDR3 is 16 residues. The V and J ends lost 4 bases and 6 bases respectively, with 19 bases between them. CDR3 loop: CASSYIGAARINEQFF. The CDR3 DNA follows: TGTGCCAGCAGCTACATAGGGGCCGCTCGAATCAATGAGCAGTTCTTC.

The rearrangement links TRBV2 to TRBJ1-5; possibly TRBD1 for D (6 bases). Germline values: CDR1 SNHLY, CDR2 FYNNEI. Trimming cost V 2 bases and J 3 bases, with 14 bases left between them. The CDR3 runs 16 residues. DNA of the CDR3: TGTGCCAGCAGTGAAAGGCCCACAGGGATCAATCAGCCCCAGCATTTT. It yields the protein CASSERPTGINQPQHF.

The chain has TRBV19 and TRBJ2-7; TRBD2 agrees at 11 bases. The V gene's germline CDR1 is LNHDA and CDR2 SQIVND (reference sequence). This CDR3 spans 16 amino acids. J lost 0 bases, V lost 3 bases, and 4 bases had no gene match. CDR3 residues: CASSMTGTSGSYEQYF. In nucleotides, the CDR3 is TGTGCCAGTAGTATGACCGGGACTAGCGGCTCCTACGAGCAGTACTTC.

The chain combines TRBV10-3 with TRBJ1-4; 7 positions agree with TRBD1. The germline CDR1 and CDR2 sequences are ENHRY and SYGVKD. V shed 5 bases, J shed 5 bases, and the junction held 8 bases outside the gene matches. The CDR3 runs 15 residues. DNA for the CDR3: TGTGCCATCAGTCAGACCGGGACAGCCAATGAAAAACTGTTTTTT. Amino acids: CAISQTGTANEKLFF.

The chain combines TRBV5-6 with TRBJ1-6; TRBD1 agrees at 12 bases. V shed 4 bases and J 15 bases; nucleotides not matched to a gene: 8. In germline, CDR1 is SGHDT, CDR2 YYEEEE. The CDR3 contains 14 residues. The CDR3: CASSIRDRGPHLHF. The CDR3 nucleotides read TGTGCCAGCAGCATCCGGGACAGGGGGCCACACCTCCACTTT.

J is TRBJ1-1 and V is TRBV9; 8 bases align to TRBD1. V was pared by 0 bases and J by 5 bases, with 6 bases of the junction left unmatched. The CDR3 covers 15 residues. Germline CDR1 is SGDLS and CDR2 is YYNGEE. The CDR3 is CASSVVAQGGTEAFF. CDR3 bases: TGTGCCAGCAGCGTAGTAGCACAGGGGGGGACTGAAGCTTTCTTT.

The J gene is TRBJ1-1, the V gene TRBV7-6; 7 positions agree with TRBD1. The CDR3 is 15 residues long. V trimming: 1 base; J trimming: 7 bases; junction bases outside the gene matches: 9. Germline values: CDR1 SGHVS, CDR2 FNYEAQ. The CDR3 here is CASSLEGTARREAFF. CDR3 in DNA: TGTGCCAGCAGCTTAGAAGGGACAGCGCGACGTGAAGCTTTCTTT. Variable domain in full (rest from reference TRBV7-6 and TRBJ1-1): GAGVSQSPRYKVTKRGQDVALRCDPISGHVSLYWYRQALGQGPEFLTYFNYEAQQDKSGLPNDRFSAERPEGSISTLTIQRTEQRDSAMYRCASSLEGTARREAFFGQGTRLTVV.

The V and J genes are TRBV5-6 and TRBJ2-1, with TRBD2 matching 13 bases. The CDR3 loop spans 16 amino acids. Germline loops: CDR1 SGHDT, CDR2 YYEEEE. Trimming removed 0 bases from V and 12 bases from J; junction bases left unmatched: 9. CDR3 in amino acids: CASSLGLAGGEVGQFF. The DNA of the CDR3 is TGTGCCAGCAGCTTGGGACTAGCGGGAGGAGAAGTGGGGCAGTTCTTC.

The chain couples TRBV10-3 to TRBJ1-2; TRBD1 might be the D (6 bases). CDR3 length equals 15 residues. The V end lost 6 bases, the J end lost 4 bases, and 18 bases lay between the germline ends. Germline CDR1 ENHRY, CDR2 SYGVKD. This CDR3 is CAIRYGTTKAYGYTF. In DNA, the CDR3 is TGTGCCATCAGGTACGGGACAACGAAGGCCTATGGCTACACCTTC.

CDR3 amino acids: CASSPRGAPSSYNEQFF. CDR3 DNA sequence: TGTGCCAGCAGTCCCCGGGGAGCACCGAGCTCCTACAATGAGCAGTTCTTC. The chain carries TRBV6-7 and TRBJ2-1, with D tentatively TRBD2 (5 bases). TRBV6-7 has ORF status, its function being uncertain. The CDR3 totals 17 residues. V dropped 5 bases and J dropped 0 bases, with 17 bases sitting between them.

The chain couples TRBV5-4 to TRBJ1-5; a weak D match, TRBD1 (5 bases). The V gene's germline CDR1 is SGHNT and CDR2 YYREEE (reference sequence). Trimming shortened V by 2 bases and J by 5 bases, and 8 bases separated the two germline ends. This CDR3 is built from 13 residues. The CDR3 reads CASSLWGDQPQHF. CDR3 in DNA: TGTGCCAGCAGCTTATGGGGGGATCAGCCCCAGCATTTT.

The rearrangement links TRBV9 to TRBJ2-7, with D uncertain. CDR1 SGDLS and CDR2 YYNGEE come from the germline V gene. CDR3 length: 14 amino acids. V was cut by 0 bases and J by 1 base, with 8 bases left in between. The CDR3 here is CASSVGEWSYEQYF. CDR3 DNA sequence: TGTGCCAGCAGCGTAGGTGAGTGGTCCTACGAGCAGTACTTC.

The CDR3: CASSLLAGTYNEQFF. DNA for the CDR3: TGTGCCAGCTCACTACTAGCGGGGACTTACAATGAGCAGTTCTTC. This chain joins TRBV18 and TRBJ2-1; TRBD2 matches at 10 bases. The ends lost 4 bases at V and 4 bases at J; junction bases unmatched: 4. Germline V gene lookup returns CDR1 KGHSH and CDR2 LQKENI. CDR3 length: 15 residues.

The chain couples TRBV2 to TRBJ2-7; weak D call: TRBD2 (7 bases). The V end was cut by 2 bases, the J end by 2 bases, with 13 bases between. Germline CDR1 SNHLY, CDR2 FYNNEI. CDR3 length: 15 residues. The CDR3 nucleotides read TGTGCCAGCAGTGAATCGGGGGGCCCACCCTACGAGCAGTACTTC. It is translated as CASSESGGPPYEQYF.